The 3 T cell receptor beta chains reported below all come from one sample, sequenced in a study of blood T cell repertoires in COVID-19 (dated by TCRdb to the early 2020s). The method was the immunoSEQ multiplex PCR assay. TCRdb limited this immuneACCESS table to in-frame rearrangements with V and J called. A share of clones is missing; checked studies link under half to unresolved V genes, and the rest is unexplained. In all, the sample holds about 250,000 clones, and about nine tenths of those were seen once. The top ten hold over 0.65% of the sample. The sample was peripheral blood. The origin of the receptors is a man aged 25 to 45 with COVID-19, enrolled during active disease.

Only one count was recorded for this clone. The rearrangement uses TRBV7-2 and TRBJ1-5; D uncertain. CDR1 and CDR2 (germline): SGHTA, FQGNSA. This CDR3 has 17 residues. Trimming removed 5 bases at V and 6 bases at J, with 23 bases between. CDR3 coding DNA: TGTGCCAGCAGCCCCTCCGTGGCACACCCTTTAAGTCAGCCCCAGCATTTT. This codes for CASSPSVAHPLSQPQHF.

The chain uses TRBV5-6 and TRBJ1-3; possibly TRBD1 for D (5 bases). Trimming cost V 4 bases and J 0 bases, with 20 bases left between them. CDR1 SGHDT and CDR2 YYEEEE come from the germline V gene. CDR3 length equals 18 residues. Written as DNA, the CDR3 is TGTGCCAGCAGCGCGGAGACAGAGGCTTATCACTCTGGAAACACCATATATTTT. Protein product: CASSAETEAYHSGNTIYF.

Here the CDR3 reads CASSQDVGGPYEQYF. CDR3 DNA: TGTGCCAGCAGCCAAGATGTAGGGGGTCCATACGAGCAGTACTTC. The chain joins TRBV3-1 (or the pseudogene TRBV3-2) to TRBJ2-7, with a possible D match to TRBD1 (6 bases). V gave up 0 bases and J gave up 4 bases, with 13 bases separating them. The CDR3 contains 15 residues. CDR1 and CDR2 (germline): LGHDT, YNNKEL (reference sequence).